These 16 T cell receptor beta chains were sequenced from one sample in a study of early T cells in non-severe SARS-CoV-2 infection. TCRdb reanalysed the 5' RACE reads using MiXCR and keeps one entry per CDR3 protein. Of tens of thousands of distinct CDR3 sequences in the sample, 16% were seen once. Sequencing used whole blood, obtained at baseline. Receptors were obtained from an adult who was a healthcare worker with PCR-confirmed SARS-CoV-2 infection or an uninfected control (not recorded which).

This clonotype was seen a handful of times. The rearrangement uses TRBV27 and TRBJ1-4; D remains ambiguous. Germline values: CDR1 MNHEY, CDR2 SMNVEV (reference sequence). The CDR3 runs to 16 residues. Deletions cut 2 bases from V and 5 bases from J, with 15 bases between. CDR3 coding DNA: TGTGCCAGCAGTTTAGACCTGCCCTTGGGGAATGAAAAACTGTTTTTT. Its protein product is CASSLDLPLGNEKLFF.

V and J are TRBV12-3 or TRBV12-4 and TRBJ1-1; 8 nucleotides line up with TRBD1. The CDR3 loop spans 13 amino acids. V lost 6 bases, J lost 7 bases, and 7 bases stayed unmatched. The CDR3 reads CASSNRGDNEAFF. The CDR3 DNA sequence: TGTGCCAGCAGCAACAGGGGGGATAATGAAGCTTTCTTT.

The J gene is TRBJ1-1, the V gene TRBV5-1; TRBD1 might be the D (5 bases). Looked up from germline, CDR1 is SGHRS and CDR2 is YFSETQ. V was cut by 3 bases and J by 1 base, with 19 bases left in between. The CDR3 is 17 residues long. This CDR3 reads CASSWGTSGGRNTEAFF. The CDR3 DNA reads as TGCGCCAGCAGCTGGGGGACTTCCGGGGGACGGAACACTGAAGCTTTCTTT.

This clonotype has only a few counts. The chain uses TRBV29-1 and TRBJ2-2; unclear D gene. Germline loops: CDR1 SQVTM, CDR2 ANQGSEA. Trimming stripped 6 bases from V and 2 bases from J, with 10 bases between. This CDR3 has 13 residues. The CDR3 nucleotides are TGCAGCGTCGCCGACACTAACACCGGGGAGCTGTTTTTT. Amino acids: CSVADTNTGELFF.

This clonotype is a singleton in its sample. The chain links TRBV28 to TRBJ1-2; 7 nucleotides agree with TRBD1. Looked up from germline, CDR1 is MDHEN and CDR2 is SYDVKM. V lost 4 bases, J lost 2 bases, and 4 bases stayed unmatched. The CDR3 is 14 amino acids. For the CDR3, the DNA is TGTGCCAGCAGTTACCAGGGGGTGAACTATGGCTACACCTTC. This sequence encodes CASSYQGVNYGYTF.

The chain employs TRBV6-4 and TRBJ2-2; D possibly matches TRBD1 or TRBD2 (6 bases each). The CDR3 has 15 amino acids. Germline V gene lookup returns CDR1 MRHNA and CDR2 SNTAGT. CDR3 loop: CAKQRGAANTGELFF. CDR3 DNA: TGTGCTAAGCAGAGGGGGGCCGCGAACACCGGGGAGCTGTTTTTT.

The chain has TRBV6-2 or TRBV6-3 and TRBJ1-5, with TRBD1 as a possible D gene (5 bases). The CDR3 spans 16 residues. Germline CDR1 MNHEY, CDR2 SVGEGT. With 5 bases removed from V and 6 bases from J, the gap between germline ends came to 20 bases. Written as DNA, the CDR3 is TGTGCCAGCAGTACCCGAATTCAGGGAGGAGGTCAGCCCCAGCATTTT. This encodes CASSTRIQGGGQPQHF.

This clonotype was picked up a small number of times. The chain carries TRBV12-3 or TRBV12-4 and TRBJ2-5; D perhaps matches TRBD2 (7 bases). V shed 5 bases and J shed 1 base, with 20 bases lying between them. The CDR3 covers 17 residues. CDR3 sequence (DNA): TGTGCCAGCAGTCGTAGGGGGGCGGGAGAGACCCAAGAGACCCAGTACTTC. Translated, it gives CASSRRGAGETQETQYF.

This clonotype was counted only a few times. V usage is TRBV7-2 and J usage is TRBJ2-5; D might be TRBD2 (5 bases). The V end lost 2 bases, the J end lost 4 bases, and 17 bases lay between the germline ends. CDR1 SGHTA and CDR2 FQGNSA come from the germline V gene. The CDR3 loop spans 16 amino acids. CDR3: CASSLSWATRGETQYF. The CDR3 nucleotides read TGTGCCAGCAGCTTATCATGGGCAACCCGGGGAGAGACCCAGTACTTC.

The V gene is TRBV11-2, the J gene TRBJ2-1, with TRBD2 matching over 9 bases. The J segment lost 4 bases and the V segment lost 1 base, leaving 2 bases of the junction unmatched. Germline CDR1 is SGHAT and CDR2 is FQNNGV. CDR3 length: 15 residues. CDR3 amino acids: CASSLVSGRYNEQFF. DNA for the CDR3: TGTGCCAGCAGCTTAGTCAGCGGGAGGTACAATGAGCAGTTCTTC. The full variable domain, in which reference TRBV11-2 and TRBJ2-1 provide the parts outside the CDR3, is EAGVAQSPRYKIIEKRQSVAFWCNPISGHATLYWYQQILGQGPKLLIQFQNNGVVDDSQLPKDRFSAERLKGVDSTLKIQPAKLEDSAVYLCASSLVSGRYNEQFFGPGTRLTVL.

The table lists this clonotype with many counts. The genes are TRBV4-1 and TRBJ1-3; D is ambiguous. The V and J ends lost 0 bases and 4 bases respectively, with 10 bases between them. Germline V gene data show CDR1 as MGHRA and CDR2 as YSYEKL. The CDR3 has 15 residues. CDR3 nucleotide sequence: TGCGCCAGCAGCCAAGAATCGGTCATCGGAAACACCATATATTTT. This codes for CASSQESVIGNTIYF.

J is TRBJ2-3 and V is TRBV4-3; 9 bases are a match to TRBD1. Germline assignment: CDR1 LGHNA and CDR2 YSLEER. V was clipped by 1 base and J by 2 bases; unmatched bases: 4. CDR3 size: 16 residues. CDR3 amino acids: CASSQGWTGVTDTQYF. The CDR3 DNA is TGCGCCAGCAGCCAAGGATGGACAGGGGTCACAGATACGCAGTATTTT.

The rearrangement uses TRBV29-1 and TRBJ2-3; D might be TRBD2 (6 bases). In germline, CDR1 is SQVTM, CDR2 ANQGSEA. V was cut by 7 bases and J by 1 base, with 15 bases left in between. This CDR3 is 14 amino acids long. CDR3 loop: CSAAGGMGTDTQYF. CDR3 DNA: TGCAGCGCCGCTGGGGGGATGGGCACAGATACGCAGTATTTT.

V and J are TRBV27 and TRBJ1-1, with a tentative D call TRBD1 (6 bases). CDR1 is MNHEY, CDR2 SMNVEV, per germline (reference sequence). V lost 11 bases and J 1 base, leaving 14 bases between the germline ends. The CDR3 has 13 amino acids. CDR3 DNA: TGTGCCGTCCAGGGGCAGCCGAACACTGAAGCTTTCTTT. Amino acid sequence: CAVQGQPNTEAFF.

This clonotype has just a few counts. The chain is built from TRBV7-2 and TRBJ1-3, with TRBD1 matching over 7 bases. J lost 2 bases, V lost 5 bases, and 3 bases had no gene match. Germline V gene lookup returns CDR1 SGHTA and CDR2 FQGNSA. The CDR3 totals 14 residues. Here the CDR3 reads CASSTGEAGNTIYF. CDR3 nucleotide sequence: TGTGCCAGCAGCACAGGGGAAGCTGGAAACACCATATATTTT.

CDR3 in DNA: TGTGCCAGCACCCGGACTAGCGGGAGGGTTAACGGGGAGCTGTTTTTT. Amino acid sequence: CASTRTSGRVNGELFF. The chain uses TRBV7-2 and TRBJ2-2, with 15 nucleotides matching TRBD2. Germline lookup yields CDR1 SGHTA and CDR2 FQGNSA. This CDR3 spans 16 amino acids. Losses at the gene ends were 7 bases for V and 7 bases for J; bases not matched to a gene: 7.